A selection of T cell receptor beta chains follows, all from one sample in a study of early stage breast cancer tumors. Using immunoSEQ multiplex PCR, the repertoire was profiled, and TCRdb retains in-frame clones only, with some absent. The table lists under 8,000 clones, roughly 75% of them singletons. Material for sequencing was normal breast tissue next to the tumor. Source of these receptors: a person aged 35 to 50 with breast cancer. CDR3s leave out the opening cysteine and the closing phenylalanine or tryptophan. The order of the fields is J gene, D gene, V gene, CDR3 protein. A D gene is named only where the DNA matches it firmly.

TRBJ1-3,-,TRBV5-1,ASSLAAGSGGNTIY
TRBJ2-7,-,TRBV7-9,ASSLAPQPGVYEQY
TRBJ2-7,TRBD1,TRBV4-1,ASRRTGSSYEQY
TRBJ1-4,-,TRBV27,ASSLSEGKAEKLF
TRBJ2-3,-,TRBV4-1,ASSQRRSGGTDTQY
TRBJ2-7,-,TRBV7-9,ASSLGTVEQY
TRBJ2-3,TRBD2,TRBV19,ASSRGTSGPDTQY
TRBJ1-1,-,TRBV5-1,ASSSDANTEAF
TRBJ2-1,TRBD2,TRBV6-6,ASSSGEYYNEQF
TRBJ2-6,TRBD2,TRBV10-2,ASSESGLPGGANVLT
TRBJ2-2,-,TRBV4-1,ASSHTGELF
TRBJ2-2,-,TRBV11-3,ASSRQEGAGELF
TRBJ1-4,-,TRBV5-1,ASTPGSGSEKLF
TRBJ1-4,TRBD1,TRBV2,ASMSQGAFEKLF
TRBJ1-2,-,TRBV6-5,ASSYSGAGYT
TRBJ2-7,-,TRBV6-5,ASSFSREFLAYEQY
TRBJ2-6,TRBD1,TRBV6-4,ASSAGTGGSGANVLT
TRBJ2-7,-,TRBV11-2,ASSTRDGSYEQY
TRBJ2-5,-,TRBV7-2,ASSQQVGGETQY
TRBJ2-3,-,TRBV11-3,ASSLGAGSTDTQY
TRBJ2-1,TRBD1,TRBV5-1,ASSTTGGNEQF
TRBJ2-7,TRBD1,TRBV13,ASSTPLDRVFF
TRBJ2-7,-,TRBV6-5,ASTSPSSSEQY
TRBJ2-3,TRBD2,TRBV29-1,SVGDSGSTDTQY
TRBJ2-1,-,TRBV2,ASSWNEQF
TRBJ2-3,-,TRBV30,AWSVTTWGDTQY
TRBJ1-2,TRBD1,TRBV11-2,ASSLRGQGVEGYT
TRBJ2-7,-,TRBV5-1,ASSDLPDEQY
TRBJ2-7,TRBD2,TRBV6-6,ASSVGTSLYEQY
TRBJ2-3,-,TRBV6-4,ASSDGSTDTQY
TRBJ2-3,-,TRBV6-1,ASSESAGGTDTQY
TRBJ2-1,TRBD1,TRBV5-4,ASSSGQGAMREQF
TRBJ1-6,-,TRBV6-1,ASSDPPGLRNSPLH
TRBJ2-7,-,TRBV18,ASSPESTGPYEQY
TRBJ2-1,-,TRBV10-3,AISEVLGGMGGEQF
TRBJ2-2,-,TRBV7-9,ASSLAGSGSGELF
TRBJ1-1,TRBD1,TRBV6-5,ASSFGTGNTEAF
TRBJ2-1,TRBD1,TRBV4-1,ASSQGTGFDEQF
TRBJ2-2,TRBD1,TRBV19,AIKGRGIGELF
TRBJ2-7,-,TRBV30,AWSGGVGLYEQY
TRBJ2-3,TRBD2,TRBV10-3,AISGGGLGADTQY
TRBJ1-2,TRBD1,TRBV10-2,ASNPGQGARYGYT
TRBJ2-3,TRBD1,TRBV9,ASSPEDRAIPPPTDTQY
TRBJ2-1,-,TRBV10-2,ASSESAGPVGEQF
TRBJ2-5,-,TRBV6-6,ASTRQRETQY
TRBJ2-7,TRBD1,TRBV29-1,SVAYNRGSEQY
TRBJ1-4,-,TRBV6-6,ASQTTTNEKLF
TRBJ1-3,TRBD1,TRBV5-1,ASSTTGEAGNTIY
TRBJ1-5,-,TRBV10-3,AISDGEGNQPQH
TRBJ2-5,TRBD2,TRBV6-5,ASSYEREGRKTQY
TRBJ2-7,-,TRBV9,ASSVEGSSYEQY
TRBJ2-7,TRBD1,TRBV19,ASNTGQGAYEQY
TRBJ2-6,-,TRBV12-5,ASGGPHAGQSRANVLT